This T cell receptor (beta chain) was sequenced during a study of blood T cell repertoires in COVID-19. About the research overall: Sources were T cells, B-cell-depleted T cells, or PBMCs; the material itself was cDNA or gDNA.

The length of the CDR3 is 15 residues. The V and J ends lost 0 bases and 8 bases respectively, with 13 bases between them. Germline V gene sequence: CDR1 LGHDT, CDR2 YNNKEL (reference sequence). The table came from immunoSEQ multiplex PCR; TCRdb's copy has only in-frame clones and leaves some out. The data contain approximately 250,000 clones, roughly nine tenths of them singletons. The rearrangement links TRBV3-1 (or the pseudogene TRBV3-2) to TRBJ2-2; D ambiguous. The source is a woman aged 55 to 70 who had recovered from COVID-19. The specimen was peripheral blood. The CDR3 loop reads CASSQDWSARGELFF. The CDR3 bases are TGTGCCAGCAGCCAAGATTGGTCCGCCAGAGGGGAGCTGTTTTTT.